This T cell receptor (beta chain) was identified during a study of blood T cell repertoires in COVID-19. Background on the study: T cells, B-cell-depleted T cells, or PBMCs provided the cDNA or gDNA that served as material.

Germline lookup yields CDR1 SGHTA and CDR2 FQGNSA. The CDR3 is 15 residues long. Trimming removed 5 bases from V and 4 bases from J; junction bases left unmatched: 8. The sample holds a few counts of this clone. Using immunoSEQ multiplex PCR, the repertoire was profiled, and TCRdb retains in-frame clones only, with some absent. Of approximately 250,000 clones listed, around 84% are singletons. V is TRBV7-2 and J is TRBJ1-2, with TRBD1 matching over 9 bases. The sequence came from a man aged 60 to 75 with acute or convalescent COVID-19. Sequencing was performed on peripheral blood. In DNA form, the CDR3 reads TGTGCCAGCAGCCAGCGGACAGGGGTGAGCTATGGCTACACCTTC. This translates into CASSQRTGVSYGYTF.